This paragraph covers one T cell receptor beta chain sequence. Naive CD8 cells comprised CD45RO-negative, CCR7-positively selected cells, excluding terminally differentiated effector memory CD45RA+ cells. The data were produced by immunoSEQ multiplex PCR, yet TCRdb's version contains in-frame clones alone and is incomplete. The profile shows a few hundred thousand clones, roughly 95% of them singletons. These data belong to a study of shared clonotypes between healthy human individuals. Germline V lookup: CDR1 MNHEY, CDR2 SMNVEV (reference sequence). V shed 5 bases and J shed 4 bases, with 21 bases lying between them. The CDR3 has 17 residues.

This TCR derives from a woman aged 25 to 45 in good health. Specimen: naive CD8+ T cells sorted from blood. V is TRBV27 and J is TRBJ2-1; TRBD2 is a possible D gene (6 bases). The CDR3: CASSLPRRLGTYNEQFF. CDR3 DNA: TGTGCCAGCAGTCTACCCCGCCGATTGGGGACTTACAATGAGCAGTTCTTC.